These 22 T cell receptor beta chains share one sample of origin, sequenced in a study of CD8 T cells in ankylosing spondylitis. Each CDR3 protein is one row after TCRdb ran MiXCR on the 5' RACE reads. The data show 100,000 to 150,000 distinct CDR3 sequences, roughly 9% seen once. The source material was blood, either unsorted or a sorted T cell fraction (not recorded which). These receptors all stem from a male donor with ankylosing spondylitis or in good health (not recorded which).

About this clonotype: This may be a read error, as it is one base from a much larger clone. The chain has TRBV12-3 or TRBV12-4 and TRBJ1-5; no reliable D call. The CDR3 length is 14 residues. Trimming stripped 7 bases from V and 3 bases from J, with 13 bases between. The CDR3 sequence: CASTPQGYNQPQHF. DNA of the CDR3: TGTGCCAGCACCCCACAAGGGTACAATCAGCCCCAGCATTTT.

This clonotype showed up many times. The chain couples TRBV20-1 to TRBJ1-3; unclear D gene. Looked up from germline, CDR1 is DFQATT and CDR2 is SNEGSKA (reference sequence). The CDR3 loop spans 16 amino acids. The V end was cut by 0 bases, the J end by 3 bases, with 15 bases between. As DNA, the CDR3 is TGCAGTGCTAGAGATGGACTCTCGGCGGGTGGAAACACCATATATTTT. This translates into CSARDGLSAGGNTIYF.

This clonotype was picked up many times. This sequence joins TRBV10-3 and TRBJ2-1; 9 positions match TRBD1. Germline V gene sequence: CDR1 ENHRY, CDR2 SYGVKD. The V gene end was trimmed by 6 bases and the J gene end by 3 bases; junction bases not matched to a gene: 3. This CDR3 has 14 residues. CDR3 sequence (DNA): TGTGCCATCAGCTCGGGACAGGGCTACAATGAGCAGTTCTTC. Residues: CAISSGQGYNEQFF.

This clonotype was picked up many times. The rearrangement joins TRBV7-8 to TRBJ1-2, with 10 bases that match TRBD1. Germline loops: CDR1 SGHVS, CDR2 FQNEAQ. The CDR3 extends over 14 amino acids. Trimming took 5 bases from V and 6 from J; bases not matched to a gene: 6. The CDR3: CASSPRQGAHGYTF. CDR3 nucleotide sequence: TGTGCCAGCAGCCCCAGACAGGGGGCGCATGGCTACACCTTC.

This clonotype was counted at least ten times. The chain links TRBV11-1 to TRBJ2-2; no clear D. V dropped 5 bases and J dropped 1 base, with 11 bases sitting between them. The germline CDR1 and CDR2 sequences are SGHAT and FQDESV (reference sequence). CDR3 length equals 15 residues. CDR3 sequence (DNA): TGTGCCAGCAGCCCCTGGATTGGGAACACCGGGGAGCTGTTTTTT. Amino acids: CASSPWIGNTGELFF.

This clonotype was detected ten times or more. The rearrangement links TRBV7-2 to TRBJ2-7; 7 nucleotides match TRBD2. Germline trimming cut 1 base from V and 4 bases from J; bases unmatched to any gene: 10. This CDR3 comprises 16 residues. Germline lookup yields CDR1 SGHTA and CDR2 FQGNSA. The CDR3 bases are TGTGCCAGCAGCTTAGGGTCTAGCGGACAAGGATACGAGCAGTACTTC. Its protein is CASSLGSSGQGYEQYF.

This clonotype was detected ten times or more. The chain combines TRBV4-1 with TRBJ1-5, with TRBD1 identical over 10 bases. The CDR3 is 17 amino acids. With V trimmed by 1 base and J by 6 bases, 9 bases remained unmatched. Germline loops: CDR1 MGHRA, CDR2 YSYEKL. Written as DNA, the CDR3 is TGCGCCAGCAGCCAAGGCGTCCGACAGGGGGCTGGTCAGCCCCAGCATTTT. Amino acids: CASSQGVRQGAGQPQHF.

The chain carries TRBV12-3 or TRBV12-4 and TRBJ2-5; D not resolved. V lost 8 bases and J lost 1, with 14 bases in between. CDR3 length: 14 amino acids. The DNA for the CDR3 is TGTGCCAGCTCCCCACTTAGTGCCCAAGAGACCCAGTACTTC. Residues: CASSPLSAQETQYF.

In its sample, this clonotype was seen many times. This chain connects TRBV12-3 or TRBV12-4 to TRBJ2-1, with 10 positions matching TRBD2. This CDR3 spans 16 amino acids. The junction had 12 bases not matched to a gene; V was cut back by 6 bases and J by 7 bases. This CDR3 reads CASSYYPAGGLNEQFF. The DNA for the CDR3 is TGTGCCAGCAGCTACTACCCAGCGGGAGGGTTGAATGAGCAGTTCTTC.

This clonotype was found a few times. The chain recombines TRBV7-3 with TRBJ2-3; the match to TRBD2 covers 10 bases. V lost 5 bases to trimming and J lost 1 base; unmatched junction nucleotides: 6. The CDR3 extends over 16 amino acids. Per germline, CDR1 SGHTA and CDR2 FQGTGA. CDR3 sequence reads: CASSPRTSGRTDTQYF. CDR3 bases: TGTGCCAGCAGCCCAAGGACTAGCGGACGCACAGATACGCAGTATTTT.

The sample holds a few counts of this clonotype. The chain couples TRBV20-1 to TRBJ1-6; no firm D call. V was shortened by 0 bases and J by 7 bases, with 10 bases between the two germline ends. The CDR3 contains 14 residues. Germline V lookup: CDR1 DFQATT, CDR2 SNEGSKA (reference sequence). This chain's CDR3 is CSARDPSANSPLHF. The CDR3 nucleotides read TGCAGTGCTAGAGATCCCTCAGCAAATTCACCCCTCCACTTT.

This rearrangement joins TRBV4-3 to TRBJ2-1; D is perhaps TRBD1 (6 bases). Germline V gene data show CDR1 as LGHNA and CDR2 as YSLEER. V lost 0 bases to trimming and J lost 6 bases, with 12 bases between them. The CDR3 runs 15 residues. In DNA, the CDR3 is TGCGCCAGCAGCCAAGATTCTGGGGGCATCAATGAGCAGTTCTTC. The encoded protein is CASSQDSGGINEQFF.

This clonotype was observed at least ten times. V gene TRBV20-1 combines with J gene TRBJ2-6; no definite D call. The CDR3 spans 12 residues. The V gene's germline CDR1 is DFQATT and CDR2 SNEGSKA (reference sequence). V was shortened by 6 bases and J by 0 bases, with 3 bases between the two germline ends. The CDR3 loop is CSAGSGANVLTF. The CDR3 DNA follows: TGCAGTGCCGGCTCTGGGGCCAACGTCCTGACTTTC.

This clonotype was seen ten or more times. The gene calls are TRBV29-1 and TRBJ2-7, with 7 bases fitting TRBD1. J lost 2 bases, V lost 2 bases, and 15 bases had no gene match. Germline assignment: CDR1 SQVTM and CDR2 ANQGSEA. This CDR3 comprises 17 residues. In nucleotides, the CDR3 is TGCAGCGTTGAAAGGTACAGGGAAACGCAGGGGGCCTACGAGCAGTACTTC. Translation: CSVERYRETQGAYEQYF.

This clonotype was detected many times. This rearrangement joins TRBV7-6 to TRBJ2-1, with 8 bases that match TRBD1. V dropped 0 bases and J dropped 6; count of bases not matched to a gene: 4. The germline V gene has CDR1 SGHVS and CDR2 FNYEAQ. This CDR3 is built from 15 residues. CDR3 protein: CASSLAQDRANEQFF. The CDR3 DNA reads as TGTGCCAGCAGCTTAGCCCAGGACAGGGCCAATGAGCAGTTCTTC.

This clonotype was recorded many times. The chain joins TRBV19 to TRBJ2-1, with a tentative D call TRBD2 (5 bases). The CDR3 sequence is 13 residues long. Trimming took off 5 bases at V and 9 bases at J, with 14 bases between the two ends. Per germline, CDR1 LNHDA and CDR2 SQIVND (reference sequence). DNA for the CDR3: TGTGCCAGTAGTCTGACAAGCGGTCCTGAGCAGTTCTTC. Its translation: CASSLTSGPEQFF.

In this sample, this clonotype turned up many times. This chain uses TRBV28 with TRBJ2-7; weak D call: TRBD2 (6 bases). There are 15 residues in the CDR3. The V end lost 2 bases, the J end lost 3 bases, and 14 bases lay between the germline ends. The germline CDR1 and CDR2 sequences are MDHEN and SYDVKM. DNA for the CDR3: TGTGCCAGCAGTTTAGGGCAGGAGGGAGACTACGAGCAGTACTTC. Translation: CASSLGQEGDYEQYF.

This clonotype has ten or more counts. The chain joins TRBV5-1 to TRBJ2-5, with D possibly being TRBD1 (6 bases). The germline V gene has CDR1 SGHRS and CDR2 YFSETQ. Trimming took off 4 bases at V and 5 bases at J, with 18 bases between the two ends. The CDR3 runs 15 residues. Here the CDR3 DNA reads TGCGCCAGCAGCCCTTTTTTGGGGGCGCGGGAGACCCAGTACTTC. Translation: CASSPFLGARETQYF.

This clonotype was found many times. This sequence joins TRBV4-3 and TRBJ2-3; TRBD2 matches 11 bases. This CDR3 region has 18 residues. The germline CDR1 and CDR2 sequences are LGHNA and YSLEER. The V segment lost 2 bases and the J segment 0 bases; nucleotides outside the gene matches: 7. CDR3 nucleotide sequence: TGCGCCAGCAGCCAAACTCCGGGACTAGCGGTTAGCACAGATACGCAGTATTTT. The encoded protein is CASSQTPGLAVSTDTQYF.

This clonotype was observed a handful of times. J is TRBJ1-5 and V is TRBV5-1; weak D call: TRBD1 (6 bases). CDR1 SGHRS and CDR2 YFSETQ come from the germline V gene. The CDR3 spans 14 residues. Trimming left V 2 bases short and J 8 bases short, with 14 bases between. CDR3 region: CASSLQGRDEPQHF. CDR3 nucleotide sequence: TGCGCCAGCAGCTTACAGGGAAGGGACGAGCCCCAGCATTTT. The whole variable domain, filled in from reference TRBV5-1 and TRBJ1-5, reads KAGVTQTPRYLIKTRGQQVTLSCSPISGHRSVSWYQQTPGQGLQFLFEYFSETQRNKGNFPGRFSGRQFSNSRSEMNVSTLELGDSALYLCASSLQGRDEPQHFGDGTRLSIL.

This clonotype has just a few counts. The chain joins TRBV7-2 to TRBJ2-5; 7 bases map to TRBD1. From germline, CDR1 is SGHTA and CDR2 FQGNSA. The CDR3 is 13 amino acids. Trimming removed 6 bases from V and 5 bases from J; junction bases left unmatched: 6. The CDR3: CASSTGVGETQYF. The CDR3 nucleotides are TGTGCCAGCAGTACAGGGGTTGGGGAGACCCAGTACTTC.

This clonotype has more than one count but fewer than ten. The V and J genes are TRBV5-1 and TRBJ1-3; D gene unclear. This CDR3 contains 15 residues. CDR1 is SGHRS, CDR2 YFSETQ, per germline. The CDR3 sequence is CVKKKGLNSGNTIYF. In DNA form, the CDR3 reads TGCGTAAAAAAAAAGGGTTTAAACTCTGGAAACACCATATATTTT.